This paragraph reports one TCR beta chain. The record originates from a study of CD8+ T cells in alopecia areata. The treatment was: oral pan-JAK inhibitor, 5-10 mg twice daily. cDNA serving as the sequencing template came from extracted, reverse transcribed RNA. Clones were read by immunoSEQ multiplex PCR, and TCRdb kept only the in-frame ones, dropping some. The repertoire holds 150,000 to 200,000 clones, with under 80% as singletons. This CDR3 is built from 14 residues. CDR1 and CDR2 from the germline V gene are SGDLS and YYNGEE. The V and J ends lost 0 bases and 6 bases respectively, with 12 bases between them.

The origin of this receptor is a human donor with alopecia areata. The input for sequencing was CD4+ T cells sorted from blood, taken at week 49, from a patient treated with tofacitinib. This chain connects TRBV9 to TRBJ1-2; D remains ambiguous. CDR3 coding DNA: TGTGCCAGCAGCGTAGGGGGATTTGGGAATGGCTACACCTTC. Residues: CASSVGGFGNGYTF. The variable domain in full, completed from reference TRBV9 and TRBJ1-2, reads DSGVTQTPKHLITATGQRVTLRCSPRSGDLSVYWYQQSLDQGLQFLIQYYNGEERAKGNILERFSAQQFPDLHSELNLSSLELGDSALYFCASSVGGFGNGYTFGSGTRLTVV.